A selection of T cell receptor beta chains follows, all from one sample in a study of T-cell memory formation after mild COVID-19. One entry per CDR3 protein, called by TCRdb with MiXCR from the 5' RACE reads. The repertoire holds hundreds of thousands of distinct CDR3 sequences, with 15% to 20% as singletons. Sequencing was performed on PBMCs or a T cell subset sorted from them (not recorded which). These receptors were collected from an adult woman who had mild COVID-19 (a few samples of this study predate the infection). Cell type and time point are not known. The CDR3 runs from the conserved cysteine through the conserved F or W. The D gene is left open where the match is weak. Rows may omit the clone size; those that give it use once, few, many or a size class.

size	D	J	length	V	DNA	CDR3
-	TRBD1	TRBJ2-1	17	TRBV5-8	TGTGCCAGCAGCTTCCATGCCGGGACAGGGAACGGAAATGAGCAGTTCTTC	CASSFHAGTGNGNEQFF
-	TRBD1	TRBJ2-7	15	TRBV10-3	TGTGCCATCAGCAAGGGGGGACAGGGGGCCGACGAGCAGTACTTC	CAISKGGQGADEQYF
few	-	TRBJ2-3	15	TRBV7-2	TGTGCCAGCAGCCCAGGGGCGGTAAGGACAGATACGCAGTATTTT	CASSPGAVRTDTQYF
-	TRBD2	TRBJ2-7	15	TRBV18	TGTGCCAGCTCACCATTTCTAGGGACTAGCGACGAGCAGTACTTC	CASSPFLGTSDEQYF
few	-	TRBJ1-5	13	TRBV11-2	TGTGCCAGCAGCCCCGACAGCCGTCAGCCCCAGCATTTT	CASSPDSRQPQHF
-	-	TRBJ2-7	13	TRBV6-1	TGTGCCAGCAGAACACTGGAGGGGGTCGAGCAGTACTTC	CASRTLEGVEQYF
-	TRBD2	TRBJ2-5	14	TRBV29-1	TGCAGCGTATTCGTAGCGGGAGCAAGGGAGACCCAGTACTTC	CSVFVAGARETQYF
few	-	TRBJ2-3	13	TRBV11-2	TGTGCCAGCAGCAATCCCCCCTCAGATACGCAGTATTTT	CASSNPPSDTQYF
-	-	TRBJ1-1	12	TRBV19	TGTGCCAGTAGTCCCTCGGTCACTGAAGCTTTCTTT	CASSPSVTEAFF
-	-	TRBJ2-2	15	TRBV11-3	TGTGCCAGCAGCCCACGGGCCCTGAACACCGGGGAGCTGTTTTTT	CASSPRALNTGELFF
-	TRBD1	TRBJ1-2	13	TRBV20-1	TGCAGTGCTGAGGGGACAGCGGGTAAAGGCTACACCTTC	CSAEGTAGKGYTF
few	TRBD1	TRBJ2-3	16	TRBV25-1	TGTGCCAGCAGTAGCCTCAGGGGGAGAGGGACAGATACGCAGTATTTT	CASSSLRGRGTDTQYF
-	-	TRBJ2-3	14	TRBV10-3	TGTGCCATCAGTGAGTTACAGATCACAGATACGCAGTATTTT	CAISELQITDTQYF